This TCR beta chain was identified in a study of cytomegalovirus exposure and HLA in healthy donors (dated by TCRdb to about 2017). For the wider study: An earlier analysis of roughly 630 of the donors reported 250 to 300 Gb of sequence data and around 120 million unique TCR beta sequences from around 200 million T cells. Alongside the repertoire data, information on donor age, sex, ethnicity and CMV serostatus was compiled. In a later genetic analysis, genome-wide SNP genotypes for about 55% of the roughly 670 donors were used, and that subset was treated as a discovery cohort. In an earlier analysis of 550 to 700 of the donors, high-throughput TCR beta sequencing was used to judge whether each TCR beta V gene segment behaved as functional or pseudogenic. The number of donors typed differed by locus, with roughly 620-630 for A, B, C, DRB1 and DQB1, approximately 500 for DQA1, approximately 580 for DPA1, and some 440 for DPB1. To predict cytomegalovirus infection status, the study combined high-throughput TCR immunosequencing, statistical association of individual TCRs with disease status, and machine learning. In the later analysis, no new phenotypic data were used to find candidate immune exposures; instead, reliance was placed on TCR beta sequences and their occurrence across donors. Because of strong linkage in the cohort, roughly five DR-DQ haplotypes were treated as single units for association and clustering. Of the roughly 420 genotyped donors, 80% to 90% were placed in the genetic ancestry cluster associated with self-reported Caucasian donors. Class I and class II HLA loci were covered by the typing at four-digit resolution. Among 398 genotyped donors of the cohort, an average of approximately 230,000 unique TCR beta nucleotide sequences were sequenced per donor, roughly 20% of them non-productive. Every discovery cohort repertoire had been produced on one sequencing platform. Besides the first cohort of around 670 subjects, a separate validation cohort made up of 90 to 150 different subjects was used. A later analysis re-examined previously published TCR beta repertoires from roughly 720 donors and added high-resolution HLA genotyping to investigate patterns of TCR occurrence. The study aimed to test whether cataloging public T cell receptors could reveal signatures of past pathogen exposure. Using immunosequencing, the study profiled T cell repertoires from fewer than 850 subjects and related those repertoires to cytomegalovirus serostatus. About 300 gigabases of sequencing data and approximately 84 million unique TCR sequences were included in an early release covering about 700 HLA-typed donors. On the study overall, not on this receptor specifically: This cohort had only TCR beta chains sequenced, and the lack of alpha or paired-chain data limited which features could be detected. In a later analysis, several top co-occurrence clusters were reported to appear linked to parvovirus B19, influenza, CMV and Epstein-Barr virus. Some IMGT-functional V segments, including TRBV6-2 and TRBV6-3, could not be distinguished by the 87-base-pair reads and were therefore excluded. Some 16 rarely observed V segments, including chromosome 9 orphons, were excluded from the earlier analysis of several hundred of the donors because counts were too low. In a later analysis, the rate of TCR association differed among HLA loci, with DRB1 alleles having the most associated TCRs and HLA-C alleles having the fewest. HLA typing was unavailable for some donors at each locus, so association tests used only the typed subset. A group of highly shared sequence variants was considered likely to be a technical artifact of the sequencing pipeline. A total of fewer than 200 TCR beta chains were listed by the study as associated with cytomegalovirus. The presence/absence analyses assumed that sequencing depth was roughly uniform across donors, and that assumption may not be true. According to the authors, the approach could potentially be generalized to other disease states and immunological phenotypes. A few of the identified cytomegalovirus-associated TCR beta chains were confirmed in vitro to be specific for cytomegalovirus antigens. While some public TCRs were present in many individuals, most TCR sequences turned up only very rarely across donors. A later analysis found that most CMV-associated TCR beta chains appeared HLA-restricted, with HLA associations seemingly driven largely by CMV exposure. In an earlier analysis of more than 450 of the donors, most TCR beta V segments were observed in productive rearrangements about 87% or about 30% of the time, broadly matching IMGT annotations. Immune exposure information for the cohort was limited to CMV serostatus. A later genetic analysis associated a missense DCLRE1C variant with V-gene and J-gene trimming of TCR beta chains, and an independent cohort replicated the association. In a later analysis, HLA-associated TCR beta chains showed more clonal expansion and lower generation probabilities than non-associated chains that were equally common. A further reported finding was that TCR beta sequences accurately predicted the HLA-A and HLA-B alleles for most subjects in the first cohort. Strong co-occurrence of HLA alleles, especially DR and DQ, made assigning TCR associations to individual alleles difficult. In both the original and validation cohorts, the classifier was reported to diagnose cytomegalovirus status with high specificity and sensitivity. A later analysis associated 17,000 or so TCR beta sequences with specific HLA alleles at a false discovery rate of 0.05. A later genetic analysis reported fewer N-insertions in productive TCRs among donors in an Asian-associated ancestry cluster than the approximately 670-donor mean. Linkage disequilibrium might explain the correlated functional status among segregating V segments, but an unknown experimental factor could not be ruled out.

The cohort comprised several hundred healthy bone marrow donors. At the time of sampling, every cohort member was nominally healthy, though immune exposures that went unrecorded were likely present. The donor tested CMV seropositive, placing the donor among the approximately 290 seropositive members of the cohort. A peripheral blood sample was collected from each donor, and TCR beta sequencing was performed on peripheral blood mononuclear cells. Genomic DNA extraction from the blood cell samples was performed with the Qiagen DNeasy Blood Extraction Kit. The library was made by the immunoSEQ multiplex PCR assay. The multiplex PCR relied on a mix of 60 forward primers for TCR Vbeta segments and 13 reverse primers for TCR Jbeta segments. The CDR3 region of rearranged TCR beta genes was amplified from genomic DNA with a multiplex PCR assay. On the Illumina HiSeq System, the amplified TCR beta libraries were sequenced as 87-base-pair reads. The authors' analysis ran thus. A later analysis tallied tens of millions of unique TCR beta chains across the 550 to 850 repertoires, and around 9.9 million of those chains were shared by two or more donors. Raw reads were error-corrected and collapsed into unique sequences by a nearest-neighbor algorithm in which closely related sequences were merged to remove PCR and sequencing errors. To assign V, D and J gene segments, CDR3 sequences were aligned to IMGT reference sequences. For a sequence to be retained, at least a six-nucleotide match to both a V gene segment and a J gene segment was required. Rearrangements were classified as productive when the CDR3 lacked stop codons and remained in frame with V and J, and all other rearrangements were classified as non-productive. Following IMGT convention, CDR3 was defined as the stretch from the second conserved V-encoded cysteine to the conserved J-encoded phenylalanine. In an earlier analysis of around 600 of the donors, sequences lacking an unambiguous match to a single V gene segment were excluded. An earlier analysis of 500 to 700 of the donors classified V segments as functional when productive rearrangements were above 56.7% and as segregating when the standard deviation between donors was above 5%. A statistical classification framework was built to diagnose cytomegalovirus status from the catalog of TCR beta chain sequences. In a later analysis, TCR nucleotide sequences were compared against IMGT/GENE-DB human TR gene sequences so that V and J genes could be assigned. Using the TCRdist pipeline, a later analysis assigned CDR3 sequences along with most-parsimonious VDJ recombination scenarios. In a later analysis, each TCR beta chain was defined by its CDR3 amino acid sequence together with its V-gene family, and reads without a unique V-gene family were excluded. To address suspected cross-contamination and a sequencing artifact, a later analysis removed a few hundred highly shared, low-generation-probability nucleotide sequences. In a later analysis, a clonal expansion index for each public chain was calculated from normalized within-repertoire ranks of inferred template counts. In a later analysis, generation probabilities were computed with a VDJ recombination model fitted to out-of-frame rearrangements, and the resulting probabilities were checked against IGoR. A later analysis scored TCR-TCR, TCR-HLA and TCR-CMV co-occurrence with hypergeometric tests, applying a repertoire-size bias correction to TCR pairs. False discovery rates were estimated in a later analysis by permuting HLA or CMV assignments 20 times. In a later analysis, co-occurring TCRs were grouped using DBSCAN, and TCRdist sequence similarity was added for clustering within HLA-allele-positive subsets. Repertoires with fewer than 30,000 or more than 120,000 public chains were left out of co-occurrence clustering, as were about 5 repertoires with anomalous nucleotide sharing. In TCRdb, the immuneACCESS table is reduced to in-frame sequences with V and J assigned. These tables do not hold every clone; where another copy was compared, an unresolved V gene accounts for under half, and the others remain unexplained. V and J calls and clone size are those listed in that table; D and trimming were worked out from the DNA. The sample table records roughly 160,000 clones; nearly 80% of these occur just once. Over 12% of the sample lies in the top ten.

Concerning this clone: Its target antigen remains unknown. No base-level quality is on record; no much larger clone is a single base apart.

Via the germline V gene (reference sequence), CDR1 is DFQATT and CDR2 SNEGSKA. The CDR3 spans 11 residues, from the cysteine through the phenylalanine. Of all the DNA, just the CDR3 is kept, 33 bases in frame from base 1. V sheds 6 bases and J sheds 5 bases, leaving 10 bases between their ends. Sequencing was done on a sample of PBMCs. The clonotype was recovered from a man in his forties or fifties in good health and CMV-seropositive. This sequence uses TRBV20-1 and TRBJ2-5, and TRBD1 may be the D gene, going by 6 matching bases. The CDR3 has the sequence CSAARGETQYF. The DNA is TGCAGTGCCGCTAGGGGGGAGACCCAGTACTTC.